Listed below are T cell receptor beta chains from one sample, sequenced in a study of T-cell reconstitution after alpha-beta-depleted transplantation in children. TCRdb reanalysed the PCR reads using MiXCR and keeps one entry per CDR3 protein. Here the sample spans 200,000 to 300,000 distinct CDR3 sequences, around 12% being singletons. The input for sequencing was PBMCs from the stem cell graft donor, taken from the stem cell graft. The source is a human donor who donated a stem cell graft to a child with acute lymphoblastic leukemia. CDR3s include the opening cysteine and the closing phenylalanine or tryptophan. A D gene is named only where the DNA matches it firmly. Size is omitted from some rows. Given values are once, few, many or a class for expanded clones.

clone_size,d_call,j_call,v_call,cdr3_aa,cdr3_nt
.,.,TRBJ2-2,TRBV6-2/TRBV6-3,CASSSTGTPFTGELFF,TGTGCCAGCAGTTCCACCGGGACCCCCTTCACCGGGGAGCTGTTTTTT
many,TRBD2,TRBJ2-7,TRBV7-9,CASSLGKGLAGGDYEQYF,TGTGCCAGCAGCTTGGGGAAGGGACTAGCGGGAGGAGACTACGAGCAGTACTTC
many,.,TRBJ1-2,TRBV7-2,CASTVMGGYGYTF,TGTGCCAGCACCGTAATGGGGGGCTATGGCTACACCTTC
many,.,TRBJ1-1,TRBV9,CASSAGWGPDTEAFF,TGTGCCAGCAGCGCCGGTTGGGGGCCGGACACTGAAGCTTTCTTT
.,.,TRBJ2-1,TRBV10-2,CASSEGRYNEQFF,TGCGCCAGCAGTGAAGGGAGATACAATGAGCAGTTCTTC
many,.,TRBJ2-7,TRBV7-8,CASSLVQGFREQYF,TGTGCCAGCAGCTTAGTCCAAGGGTTCCGCGAGCAGTACTTC
many,TRBD2,TRBJ2-1,TRBV5-1,CASSKTSGRSYNEQFF,TGCGCCAGCAGTAAAACTAGCGGGAGGTCCTACAATGAGCAGTTCTTC
.,.,TRBJ1-2,TRBV5-1,CASSLPGASGYTF,TGCGCCAGCAGCTTGCCAGGGGCTTCCGGCTACACCTTC
many,.,TRBJ2-7,TRBV5-1,CASSWGFSYEQYF,TGCGCCAGCAGCTGGGGTTTCTCCTACGAGCAGTACTTC
many,.,TRBJ2-1,TRBV9,CASSVDGSSSYNEQFF,TGTGCCAGCAGCGTAGACGGGAGTAGCTCCTACAATGAGCAGTTCTTC
many,.,TRBJ1-6,TRBV4-3,CASSPLAVPYNSPLHF,TGCGCCAGCAGCCCCCTTGCCGTCCCCTATAATTCACCCCTCCACTTT
.,TRBD2,TRBJ2-7,TRBV11-2,CASSSQSLAGGSGYEQYF,TGTGCCAGCAGCTCCCAAAGTCTAGCGGGAGGGAGCGGGTACGAGCAGTACTTC
many,TRBD1,TRBJ2-3,TRBV24-1,CATSDRDSPSTDTQYF,TGTGCCACCAGTGATCGGGACAGCCCTAGCACAGATACGCAGTATTTT
many,TRBD2,TRBJ2-1,TRBV5-4,CASSLPGLASGEQFF,TGTGCCAGCAGCTTACCGGGACTAGCGTCTGGTGAGCAGTTCTTC
many,TRBD2,TRBJ2-7,TRBV12-3/TRBV12-4,CASSLAGGGEQYF,TGTGCCAGCAGTTTGGCGGGCGGGGGCGAGCAGTACTTC
many,TRBD1,TRBJ1-5,TRBV15,CATSRQGGNQPQHF,TGTGCCACCAGCAGACAGGGGGGTAATCAGCCCCAGCATTTT
few,.,TRBJ2-3,TRBV12-3/TRBV12-4,CASSSLTAASTDTQYF,TGTGCCAGCAGTTCGCTGACAGCCGCTAGCACAGATACGCAGTATTTT
few,TRBD1,TRBJ2-7,TRBV12-3/TRBV12-4,CASRIDRDYEQYF,TGTGCCAGCAGAATAGACAGGGACTACGAGCAGTACTTC
many,TRBD1,TRBJ2-7,TRBV5-1,CASSLGQGADEQYF,TGCGCCAGCAGCTTGGGACAGGGGGCGGACGAGCAGTACTTC
many,.,TRBJ2-3,TRBV6-5,CASSADGDTQYF,TGTGCCAGCAGCGCGGACGGAGATACGCAGTATTTT